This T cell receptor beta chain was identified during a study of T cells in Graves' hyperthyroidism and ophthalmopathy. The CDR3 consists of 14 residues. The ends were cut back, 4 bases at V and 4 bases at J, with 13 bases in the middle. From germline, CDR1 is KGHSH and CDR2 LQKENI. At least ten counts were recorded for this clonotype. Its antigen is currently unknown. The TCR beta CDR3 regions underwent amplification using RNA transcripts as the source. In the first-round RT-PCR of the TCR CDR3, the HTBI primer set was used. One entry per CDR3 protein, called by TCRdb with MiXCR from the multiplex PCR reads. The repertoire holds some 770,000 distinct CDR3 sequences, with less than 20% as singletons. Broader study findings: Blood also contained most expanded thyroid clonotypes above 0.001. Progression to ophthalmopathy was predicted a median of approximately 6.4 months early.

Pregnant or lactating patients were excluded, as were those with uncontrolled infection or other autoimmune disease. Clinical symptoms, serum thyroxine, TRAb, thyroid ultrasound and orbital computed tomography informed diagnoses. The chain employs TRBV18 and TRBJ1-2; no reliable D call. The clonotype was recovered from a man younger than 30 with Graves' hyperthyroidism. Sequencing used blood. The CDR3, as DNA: TGTGCCAGCTCACTAGCGGGAGCTATCTATGGCTACACCTTC. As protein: CASSLAGAIYGYTF.